Below are 5 T cell receptor beta chains sequenced from a single sample in a study of beta chain features in type 1 diabetes. General observations from the study: Type 1 diabetes patients showed a moderate but significant shortening of TCRB CDR3s in all four CD4+ subsets.

No antigen is known for these receptors. Expressed TCRB transcripts were sequenced, since all the RNA that had been isolated was reverse transcribed. Clones were read by immunoSEQ multiplex PCR, and TCRdb kept only the in-frame ones, dropping some. Of about 740,000 clones detected, around 15% appear once; the ten largest clones hold 0.02% to 0.025%. Sequenced material: naive CD4+ T cells from blood. The source is a man aged 18 to 30 with type 1 diabetes.

This clone turned up a few times. The gene calls are TRBV29-1 and TRBJ2-1, with 7 bases fitting TRBD1. This CDR3 has 11 residues. Looked up from germline, CDR1 is SQVTM and CDR2 is ANQGSEA. V lost 8 bases and J lost 4; bases outside the gene matches: 2. The CDR3 region is CSSDRYNEQFF. CDR3 in DNA: TGCAGCTCGGACAGGTACAATGAGCAGTTCTTC.

This clone was detected a few times. The chain combines TRBV2 with TRBJ1-6; D remains unclear. From germline, CDR1 is SNHLY and CDR2 FYNNEI. Trimming removed 2 bases from V and 2 bases from J, with 7 bases in between. The length of the CDR3 is 15 residues. The CDR3 DNA sequence: TGTGCCAGCAGTGAACAGAGGACCTATAATTCACCCCTCCACTTT. It is translated as CASSEQRTYNSPLHF.

Only a few counts were recorded for this clone. The chain combines TRBV7-3 with TRBJ2-2; TRBD2 might be the D (6 bases). V lost 5 bases, J lost 2 bases, and 12 bases lay in between. Germline-derived CDR1 and CDR2 are SGHTA and FQGTGA. This CDR3 comprises 15 residues. Here the CDR3 DNA reads TGTGCCAGCAGCCCTTGGGGGGAAAACACCGGGGAGCTGTTTTTT. It translates to CASSPWGENTGELFF.

Notes on this clone: The sample holds other DNA sequences that translate to the same CDR3. This sequence joins TRBV18 and TRBJ2-1, with D hard to call. The V and J ends lost 6 bases and 6 bases respectively, with 9 bases between them. The CDR3 spans 12 residues. The germline V gene encodes CDR1 KGHSH and CDR2 LQKENI. This chain's CDR3 is CASSPEGNEQFF. The CDR3, as DNA: TGTGCCAGCTCCCCGGAAGGCAATGAGCAGTTCTTC.

This clone appeared a few times. CDR3 sequence reads: CASSPLRVSGGPYRYNEQFF. CDR3 nucleotides: TGTGCCAGCAGCCCTCTTCGTGTTAGCGGGGGGCCTTACAGGTATAATGAGCAGTTCTTC. This chain joins TRBV7-8 and TRBJ2-1; the match to TRBD2 covers 10 bases. This CDR3 region has 20 residues. Germline V gene sequence: CDR1 SGHVS, CDR2 FQNEAQ. Trimming took 5 bases from V and 7 from J; bases not matched to a gene: 23.